This entry is about one T cell receptor (beta chain). One junction end does not reproduce the germline sequence, and a read error may be involved. The record originates from a study of cytomegalovirus exposure and HLA in healthy donors. Both 60 Vbeta primers and 13 Jbeta primers went into the PCR. Clones were sequenced by immunoSEQ multiplex PCR, and TCRdb holds only the in-frame ones, with some missing. The sample comprises about 140,000 clones, 78% of which are singletons, and less than 3% rests with the top ten. The CDR3 totals 18 residues. Germline CDR1 and CDR2: MNHNS and SASEGT. This receptor was taken from a male donor in good health and CMV-seronegative. The sample consisted of PBMCs. This rearrangement joins TRBV6-1 to TRBJ1-2; TRBD1 agrees at 7 bases. Written as DNA, the CDR3 is TGTGCCAGCAGTGAAATAGGGGACAGAGCCGGCGGGTACTATGGCTACCCCTTC. This translates into CASSEIGDRAGGYYGYPF.